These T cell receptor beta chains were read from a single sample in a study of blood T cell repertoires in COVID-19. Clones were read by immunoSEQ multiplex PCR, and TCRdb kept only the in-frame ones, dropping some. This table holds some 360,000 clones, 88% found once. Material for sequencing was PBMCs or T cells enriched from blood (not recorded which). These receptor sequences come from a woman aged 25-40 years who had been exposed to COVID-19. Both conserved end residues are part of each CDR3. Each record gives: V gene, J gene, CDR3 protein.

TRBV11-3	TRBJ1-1	CASSPTVNTEAFF
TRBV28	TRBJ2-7	CASSPGTRVLSSYEQYF
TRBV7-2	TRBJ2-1	CASSLARLASSYNEQFF
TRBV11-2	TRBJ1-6	CASSLEGGVGASPLHF
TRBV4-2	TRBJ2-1	CASSQETSGRLSKQFF
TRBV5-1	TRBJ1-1	CASSPRQAWTNTEAFF
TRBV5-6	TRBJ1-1	CASSQGTPWVF
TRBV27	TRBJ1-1	CASSWGRGTEAFF
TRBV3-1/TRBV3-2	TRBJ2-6	CASSHPRGAGGANVLTF
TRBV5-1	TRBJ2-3	CASSTGLAETDTQYF
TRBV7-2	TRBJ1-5	CASSLVGTGGNQPQHF
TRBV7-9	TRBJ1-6	CASSSGTVNSPLHF
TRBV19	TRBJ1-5	CASKGLPGSRQPQHF
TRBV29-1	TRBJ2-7	CSVVGSRGKDEQYF
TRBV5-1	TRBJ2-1	CASSLELAGGGNEQFF
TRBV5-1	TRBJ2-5	CASSLGPSFQETQYF
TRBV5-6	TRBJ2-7	CASSTRTGTNEQYF
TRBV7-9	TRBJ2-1	CASRGQGYSYNEQFF
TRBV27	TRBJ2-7	CASSLTGSYEQYF
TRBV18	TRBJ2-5	CASSPQGLAGVVGETQYF
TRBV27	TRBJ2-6	CASRLAGNSGANVLTF
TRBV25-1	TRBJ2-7	CASSESLTGVDEQYF
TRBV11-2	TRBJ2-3	CASSLADTQYF
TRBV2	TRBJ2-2	CASSPLAGGPATGELFF
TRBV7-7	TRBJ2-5	CASSPGQGGQETQYF
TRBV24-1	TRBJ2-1	CATSDWDREFF
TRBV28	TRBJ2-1	CASSLSGLFSYNEQFF
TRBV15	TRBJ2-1	CATSRGRGTEVHEQFF
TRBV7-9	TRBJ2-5	CASSLAGRGAGETQYF
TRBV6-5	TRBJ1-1	CASTPLDRAGTEAFF
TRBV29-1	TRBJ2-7	CSVATTGIFYEQYF
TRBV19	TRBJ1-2	CASSRQTGGYGYTF
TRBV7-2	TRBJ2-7	CASSRGGREQYF
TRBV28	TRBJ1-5	CASSWTGSNQPQHF
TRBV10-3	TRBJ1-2	CAISVGGQGANGYTF
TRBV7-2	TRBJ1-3	CASRETGTAHSGNTIYF
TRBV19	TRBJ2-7	CASSIGRLAGSPEQYF
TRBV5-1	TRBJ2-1	CASSALAGKIDEQFF
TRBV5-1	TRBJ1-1	CASSLDSENTEAFF
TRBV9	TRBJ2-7	CASSVDLAASYEQYF
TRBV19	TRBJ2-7	CASSTPPAYEQYF
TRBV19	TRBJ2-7	CASSIGLTRPFTYEQYF
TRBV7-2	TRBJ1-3	CASSWTGETSGNTIYF
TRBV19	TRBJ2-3	CASSIPSTGALHTQYF
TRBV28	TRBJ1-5	CASRQGAWNQPQHF
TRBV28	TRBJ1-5	CASSFFQADNQPQHF
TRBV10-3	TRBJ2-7	CAINSGSVHEQYF
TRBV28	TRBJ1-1	CASSSHLRGLTNTEAFF
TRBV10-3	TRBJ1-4	CAIRATDQGEKLFF
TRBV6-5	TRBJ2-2	CASRGTGEGELFF
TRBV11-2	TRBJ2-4	CASSLTGDWQYF
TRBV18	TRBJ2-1	CASSGGIGPYNEQFF
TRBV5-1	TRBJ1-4	CASRTGQTNEKLFF
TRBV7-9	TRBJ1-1	CASSSWTGRGAEAFF
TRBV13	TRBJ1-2	CASSLGRGTNYGYTF
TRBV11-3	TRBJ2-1	CASSSGLAGDPYNEQFF
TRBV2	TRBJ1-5	CASSEGQGVGQPQHF
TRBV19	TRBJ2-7	CASSGGGYEQYF
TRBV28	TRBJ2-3	CASSWGPHTQYF
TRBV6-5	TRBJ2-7	CASREGSTYEQYF